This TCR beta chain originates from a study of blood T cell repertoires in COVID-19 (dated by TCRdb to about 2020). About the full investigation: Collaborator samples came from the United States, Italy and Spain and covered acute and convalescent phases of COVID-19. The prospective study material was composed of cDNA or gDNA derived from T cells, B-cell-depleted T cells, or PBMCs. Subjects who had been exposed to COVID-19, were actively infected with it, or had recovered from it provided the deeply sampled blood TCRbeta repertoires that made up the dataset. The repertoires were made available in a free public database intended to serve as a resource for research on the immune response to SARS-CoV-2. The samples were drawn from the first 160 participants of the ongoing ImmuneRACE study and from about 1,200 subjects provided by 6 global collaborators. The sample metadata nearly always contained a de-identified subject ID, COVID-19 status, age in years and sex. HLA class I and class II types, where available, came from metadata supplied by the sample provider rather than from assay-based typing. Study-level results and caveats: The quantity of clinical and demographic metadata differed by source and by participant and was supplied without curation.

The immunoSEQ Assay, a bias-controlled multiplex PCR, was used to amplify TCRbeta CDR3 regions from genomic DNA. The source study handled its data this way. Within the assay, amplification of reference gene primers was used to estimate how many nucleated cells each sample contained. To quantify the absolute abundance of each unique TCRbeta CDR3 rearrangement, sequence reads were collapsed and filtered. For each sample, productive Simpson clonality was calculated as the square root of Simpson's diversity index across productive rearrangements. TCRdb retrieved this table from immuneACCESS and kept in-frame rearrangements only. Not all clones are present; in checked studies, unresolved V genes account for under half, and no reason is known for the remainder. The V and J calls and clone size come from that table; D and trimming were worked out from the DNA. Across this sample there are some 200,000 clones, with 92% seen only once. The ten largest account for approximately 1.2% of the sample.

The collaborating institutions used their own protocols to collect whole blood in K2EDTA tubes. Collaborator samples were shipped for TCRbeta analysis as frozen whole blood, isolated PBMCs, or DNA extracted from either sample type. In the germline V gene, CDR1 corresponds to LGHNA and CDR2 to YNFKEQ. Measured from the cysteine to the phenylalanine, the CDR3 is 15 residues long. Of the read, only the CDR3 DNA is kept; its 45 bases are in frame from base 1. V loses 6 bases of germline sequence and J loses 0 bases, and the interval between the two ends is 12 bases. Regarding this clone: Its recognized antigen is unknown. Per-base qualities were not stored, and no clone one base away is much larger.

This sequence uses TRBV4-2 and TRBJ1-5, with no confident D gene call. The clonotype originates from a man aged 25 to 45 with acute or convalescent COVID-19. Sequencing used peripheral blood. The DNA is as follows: TGTGCCAGCAGTCCAGAGCGAAATAGCAATCAGCCCCAGCATTTT. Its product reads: CASSPERNSNQPQHF.